These T cell receptor beta chains were read from a single sample in a study of control samples from healthy donors and cancer patients. Profiled with immunoSEQ multiplex PCR; TCRdb holds only in-frame clones, not every one. This table has over 150,000 clones, roughly 95% appearing once. The specimen sequenced was blood. The origin of the receptors is a woman in her thirties in good health. The CDR3 runs from the conserved cysteine through the conserved F or W. Fields, in order: V gene, J gene, clone size, D gene, CDR3 protein, CDR3 DNA. A D gene is named only where the DNA matches it firmly. Rows give clone size only sometimes, using once, few, many, or a class for an expanded clone.

>TRBV5-1|TRBJ1-4|.|.
CASSRKATNEKLFF
TGCGCCAGCAGCCGAAAAGCAACTAATGAAAAACTGTTTTTT
>TRBV21-1|TRBJ1-1|.|.
CASSKGKGAVEAFF
TGTGCCAGCAGCAAAGGGAAGGGGGCAGTTGAAGCTTTCTTT
>TRBV29-1|TRBJ1-2|.|.
CSVPQGHGYTF
TGCAGCGTTCCCCAGGGCCATGGCTACACCTTC
>TRBV9|TRBJ2-1|.|.
CASSVEVDYNEQFF
TGTGCCAGCAGCGTAGAGGTAGATTACAATGAGCAGTTCTTC
>TRBV28|TRBJ1-5|.|.
CASSFAVVSNQPQHF
TGTGCCAGCAGTTTCGCAGTGGTAAGCAATCAGCCCCAGCATTTT
>TRBV11-2|TRBJ2-1|.|TRBD2
CASRGLSYNEQFF
TGTGCCAGCCGGGGACTATCCTACAATGAGCAGTTCTTC
>TRBV24-1|TRBJ2-5|.|TRBD1
CATSDSGTGQETQYF
TGTGCCACCAGTGATTCCGGGACAGGACAAGAGACCCAGTACTTC
>TRBV7-9|TRBJ1-2|once|.
CASSLARQELDYGYTF
TGTGCCAGCAGCTTAGCGCGTCAGGAGTTGGACTATGGCTACACCTTC
>TRBV3-1/TRBV3-2|TRBJ1-6|once|.
CASSQDPGGSPLHF
TGTGCCAGCAGCCAGGACCCGGGAGGTTCACCCCTCCACTTT
>TRBV7-9|TRBJ2-7|.|.
CASSPPAGRGLDEQYF
TGTGCCAGCAGCCCCCCGGCGGGACGGGGATTGGACGAGCAGTACTTC
>TRBV7-9|TRBJ2-2|.|.
CASSLHFGVGTGELFF
TGTGCCAGCAGCTTACACTTCGGGGTAGGAACCGGGGAGCTGTTTTTT
>TRBV4-1|TRBJ1-2|.|.
CASSRDGLPFYGYTF
TGCGCCAGCAGCCGAGACGGACTTCCGTTCTATGGCTACACCTTC
>TRBV5-1|TRBJ2-7|.|TRBD2
CASSLWRASGSYEQYF
TGCGCCAGCAGCTTGTGGCGCGCTAGCGGGAGCTACGAGCAGTACTTC
>TRBV5-1|TRBJ2-1|.|.
CASSLASGNEQFF
TGCGCCAGCAGCTTGGCCTCTGGGAATGAGCAGTTCTTC
>TRBV19|TRBJ2-3|.|TRBD2
CASSWSSGYITDTQYF
TGTGCCAGTAGTTGGTCTAGCGGGTATATCACAGATACGCAGTATTTT
>TRBV18|TRBJ2-2|once|TRBD2
CASSPPGGRNTGELFF
TGTGCCAGCTCACCGCCGGGAGGGCGGAACACCGGGGAGCTGTTTTTT
>TRBV12-5|TRBJ1-6|.|.
CASGSTETGQPYNSPLHF
TGTGCTAGTGGTTCGACAGAAACCGGACAGCCATATAATTCACCCCTCCACTTT
>TRBV5-4|TRBJ1-2|.|TRBD1
CASSLVGGAYGYTF
TGTGCCAGCAGCTTGGTAGGGGGCGCCTATGGCTACACCTTC
>TRBV2|TRBJ1-5|.|.
CASSADGDQPQHF
TGTGCCAGCAGTGCGGACGGGGATCAGCCCCAGCATTTT
>TRBV6-6|TRBJ1-6|.|.
CASSYSAGSRSPLHF
TGTGCCAGCAGTTACTCAGCTGGGTCTAGATCACCCCTCCACTTT
>TRBV18|TRBJ1-2|.|TRBD1
CASSPGQGGDYGYTF
TGTGCCAGCTCACCGGGACAGGGAGGTGACTATGGCTACACCTTC
>TRBV6-2/TRBV6-3|TRBJ2-1|.|TRBD2
CASSYSKKREGNEQFF
TGTGCCAGCAGTTACTCGAAAAAGCGGGAGGGAAATGAGCAGTTCTTC
>TRBV5-6|TRBJ1-6|.|.
CASSFGGRPLHF
TGTGCCAGCAGCTTTGGGGGGAGGCCCCTCCACTTT
>TRBV10-1|TRBJ2-2|.|.
CASSDRGQNTGELFF
TGCGCCAGCAGTGATAGGGGACAGAACACCGGGGAGCTGTTTTTT
>TRBV4-1|TRBJ1-5|.|.
CASSQGHRLNQPQHF
TGCGCCAGCAGCCAGGGACACAGGCTCAATCAGCCCCAGCATTTT
>TRBV7-9|TRBJ1-1|.|.
CASSLVTNTEAFF
TGTGCCAGCAGCTTAGTTACGAACACTGAAGCTTTCTTT
>TRBV10-1|TRBJ2-2|.|TRBD2
CASSEGFLGGSGELFF
TGCGCCAGCAGTGAGGGATTCCTCGGGGGGTCCGGGGAGCTGTTTTTT
>TRBV14|TRBJ1-2|.|.
CASSQGVPNYGYTF
TGTGCCAGCAGCCAAGGGGTTCCCAACTATGGCTACACCTTC
>TRBV29-1|TRBJ1-2|once|.
CSVEGAAINLNYGYTF
TGCAGCGTTGAAGGGGCAGCTATAAACCTTAACTATGGCTACACCTTC
>TRBV27|TRBJ1-1|.|.
CASSLGAWTEAFF
TGTGCCAGCAGTTTGGGGGCATGGACTGAAGCTTTCTTT
>TRBV6-1|TRBJ2-1|.|.
CASSERAENNEQFF
TGTGCCAGCAGTGAAAGGGCAGAGAACAATGAGCAGTTCTTC
>TRBV19|TRBJ1-1|.|.
CASRSGTMNTEAFF
TGTGCCAGTAGATCAGGGACGATGAACACTGAAGCTTTCTTT
>TRBV19|TRBJ2-3|.|TRBD1
CASSTDRGNTDTQYF
TGTGCCAGTAGTACCGACAGGGGCAACACAGATACGCAGTATTTT
>TRBV9|TRBJ1-1|.|.
CASSVTAYTEAFF
TGTGCCAGCAGCGTGACGGCGTACACTGAAGCTTTCTTT
>TRBV2|TRBJ1-5|.|TRBD1
CASRVIGTGSNQPQHF
TGTGCCAGCAGAGTTATCGGGACAGGGAGCAATCAGCCCCAGCATTTT
>TRBV9|TRBJ2-5|once|TRBD2
CASSLVGRGLAGAVGQETQYF
TGTGCCAGCAGTTTAGTTGGGCGGGGACTAGCGGGAGCAGTTGGGCAAGAGACCCAGTACTTC
>TRBV10-3|TRBJ2-2|.|.
CAISGLQGGTGELFF
TGTGCCATCAGTGGACTGCAGGGGGGCACCGGGGAGCTGTTTTTT
>TRBV6-1|TRBJ2-1|.|TRBD1
CASSVPGQGPYNEQFF
TGTGCCAGCAGTGTTCCGGGACAGGGGCCCTACAATGAGCAGTTCTTC
>TRBV29-1|TRBJ2-7|.|.
CSAAGGYEQYF
TGCAGCGCCGCCGGGGGCTACGAGCAGTACTTC
>TRBV4-1|TRBJ1-2|.|.
CASSQVHANNYGYTF
TGCGCCAGCAGCCAAGTACATGCTAACAACTATGGCTACACCTTC
>TRBV5-1|TRBJ2-7|.|.
CASSPGGGRFHEQYF
TGCGCCAGCAGCCCCGGTGGGGGGCGATTCCACGAGCAGTACTTC
>TRBV19|TRBJ2-6|.|.
CASSNRVAGANVLTF
TGTGCCAGTAGCAACAGGGTTGCTGGGGCCAACGTCCTGACTTTC
>TRBV11-2|TRBJ2-7|.|.
CASSLLRSYEQYF
TGTGCCAGCAGCTTGCTGAGGAGCTACGAGCAGTACTTC
>TRBV25-1|TRBJ1-5|.|.
CASSDYADSNQPQHF
TGTGCCAGCAGTGATTATGCGGATAGCAATCAGCCCCAGCATTTT
>TRBV13|TRBJ2-7|once|.
CASSRKSGLEQYF
TGTGCCAGCAGCCGGAAATCGGGGCTCGAGCAGTACTTC
>TRBV6-6|TRBJ2-7|.|.
CASSLGTYSYEQYF
TGTGCCAGCAGTCTTGGGACGTACTCCTACGAGCAGTACTTC
>TRBV13|TRBJ2-3|.|.
CASSSDSTDTQYF
TGTGCCAGCAGCTCAGACAGCACAGATACGCAGTATTTT
>TRBV14|TRBJ2-3|.|.
CASSQVGWTTTDTQYF
TGTGCCAGCAGCCAAGTGGGCTGGACTACCACAGATACGCAGTATTTT
>TRBV5-1|TRBJ2-7|.|TRBD2
CASSFRSSAGDEQYF
TGCGCCAGCAGCTTCCGATCCTCAGCGGGAGACGAGCAGTACTTC
>TRBV2|TRBJ1-1|.|.
CASIRNTEAFF
TGTGCCAGCATCCGAAACACTGAAGCTTTCTTT
>TRBV5-8|TRBJ1-3|.|.
CASSFGHSSGNTIYF
TGTGCCAGCAGCTTCGGACATAGCTCTGGAAACACCATATATTTT
>TRBV6-5|TRBJ1-5|.|.
CASSYSGSGGNQPQHF
TGTGCCAGCAGTTACTCAGGGTCAGGGGGCAATCAGCCCCAGCATTTT
>TRBV19|TRBJ1-1|.|.
CACSVVTGGNTEAFF
TGTGCCTGTAGTGTCGTGACAGGTGGGAACACTGAAGCTTTCTTT
>TRBV19|TRBJ1-5|.|.
CASSIPTGGNQPQHF
TGTGCCAGTAGTATTCCGACAGGAGGGAATCAGCCCCAGCATTTT
>TRBV30|TRBJ2-2|.|.
CAWGRTGGHWNTGELFF
TGTGCCTGGGGTAGGACCGGGGGACATTGGAACACCGGGGAGCTGTTTTTT
>TRBV28|TRBJ2-7|.|.
CASSIGAGEQYF
TGTGCCAGCAGTATTGGGGCTGGCGAGCAGTACTTC
>TRBV11-2|TRBJ2-2|.|.
CASSLGVGGELFF
TGTGCCAGCAGCTTAGGGGTCGGCGGGGAGCTGTTTTTT
>TRBV2|TRBJ2-1|.|TRBD1
CASCFWTGADNEQFF
TGTGCCAGCTGTTTTTGGACAGGGGCTGACAATGAGCAGTTCTTC
>TRBV28|TRBJ2-2|.|TRBD1
CASSRDTQGARTGELFF
TGTGCCAGCAGTCGAGATACACAGGGGGCGCGTACCGGGGAGCTGTTTTTT
>TRBV5-6|TRBJ1-1|.|.
CASSLATRGRTEAFF
TGTGCCAGCAGCTTGGCTACACGGGGTCGGACTGAAGCTTTCTTT